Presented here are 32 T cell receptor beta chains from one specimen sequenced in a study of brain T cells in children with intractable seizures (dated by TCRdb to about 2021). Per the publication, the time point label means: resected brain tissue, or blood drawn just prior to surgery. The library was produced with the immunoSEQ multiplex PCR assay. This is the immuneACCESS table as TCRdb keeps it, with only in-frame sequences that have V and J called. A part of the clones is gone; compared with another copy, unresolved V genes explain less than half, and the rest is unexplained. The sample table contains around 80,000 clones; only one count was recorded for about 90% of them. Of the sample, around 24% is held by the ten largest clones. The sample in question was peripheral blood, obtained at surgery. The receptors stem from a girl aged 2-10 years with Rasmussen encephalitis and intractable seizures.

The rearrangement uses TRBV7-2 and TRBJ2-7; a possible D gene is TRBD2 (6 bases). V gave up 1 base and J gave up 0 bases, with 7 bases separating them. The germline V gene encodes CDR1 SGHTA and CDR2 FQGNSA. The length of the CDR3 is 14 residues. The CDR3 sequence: CASSLGGASYEQYF. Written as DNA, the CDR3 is TGTGCCAGCAGCTTAGGCGGGGCCTCCTACGAGCAGTACTTC.

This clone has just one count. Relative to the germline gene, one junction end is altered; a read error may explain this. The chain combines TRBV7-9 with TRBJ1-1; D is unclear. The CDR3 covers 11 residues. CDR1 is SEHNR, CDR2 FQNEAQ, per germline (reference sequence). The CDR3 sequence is CASRLNTEAFF. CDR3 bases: TGTGCCAGCCGCTTGAACACTGAAGCTTTCTTT.

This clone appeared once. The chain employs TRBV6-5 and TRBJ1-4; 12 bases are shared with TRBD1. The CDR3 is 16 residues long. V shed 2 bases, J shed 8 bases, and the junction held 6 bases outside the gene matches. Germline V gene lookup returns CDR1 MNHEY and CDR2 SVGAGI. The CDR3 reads CASSYRGDRGQEKLFF. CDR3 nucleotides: TGTGCCAGCAGTTACAGAGGGGACAGGGGGCAAGAAAAACTGTTTTTT.

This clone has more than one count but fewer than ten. This chain's CDR3 is CASSQHQGSPLHF. The CDR3 nucleotides read TGTGCCAGCAGCCAACATCAAGGCTCACCCCTCCACTTT. The genes are TRBV7-2 and TRBJ1-6; D not resolved. The V end was cut by 5 bases, the J end by 10 bases, with 12 bases between. Germline V gene lookup returns CDR1 SGHTA and CDR2 FQGNSA. CDR3 size: 13 residues.

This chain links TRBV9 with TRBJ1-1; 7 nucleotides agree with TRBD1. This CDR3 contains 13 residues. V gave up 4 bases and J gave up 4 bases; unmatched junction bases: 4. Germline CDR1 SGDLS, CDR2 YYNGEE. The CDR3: CASSSTGTTEAFF. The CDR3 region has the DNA TGTGCCAGCAGCTCGACAGGGACCACTGAAGCTTTCTTT.

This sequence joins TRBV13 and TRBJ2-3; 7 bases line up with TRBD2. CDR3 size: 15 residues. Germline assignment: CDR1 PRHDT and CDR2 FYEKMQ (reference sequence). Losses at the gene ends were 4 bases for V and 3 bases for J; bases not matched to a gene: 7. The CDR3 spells CASSYWLAETDTQYF. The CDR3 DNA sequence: TGTGCCAGCAGCTATTGGCTAGCGGAAACAGATACGCAGTATTTT.

This CDR3 reads CATSFSGTGEAFF. The CDR3 DNA follows: TGTGCCACCAGTTTCTCGGGGACGGGAGAAGCTTTCTTT. The chain combines TRBV24-1 with TRBJ1-1; TRBD1 might be the D (5 bases). Germline CDR1 is KGHDR and CDR2 is SFDVKD. Trimming took off 6 bases at V and 8 bases at J, with 15 bases between the two ends. The CDR3 is 13 amino acids.

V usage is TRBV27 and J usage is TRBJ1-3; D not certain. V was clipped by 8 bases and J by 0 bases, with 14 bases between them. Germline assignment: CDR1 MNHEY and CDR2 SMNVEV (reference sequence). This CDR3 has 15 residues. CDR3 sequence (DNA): TGTGCCAGCTTCACCACGAGCCCCTCTGGAAACACCATATATTTT. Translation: CASFTTSPSGNTIYF.

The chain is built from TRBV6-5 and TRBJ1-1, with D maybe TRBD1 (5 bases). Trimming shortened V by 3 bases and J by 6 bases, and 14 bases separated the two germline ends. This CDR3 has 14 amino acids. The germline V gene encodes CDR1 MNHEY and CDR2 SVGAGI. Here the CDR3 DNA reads TGTGCCAGCAGTTATCGGGGGGATATAGCTGAAGCTTTCTTT. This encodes CASSYRGDIAEAFF.

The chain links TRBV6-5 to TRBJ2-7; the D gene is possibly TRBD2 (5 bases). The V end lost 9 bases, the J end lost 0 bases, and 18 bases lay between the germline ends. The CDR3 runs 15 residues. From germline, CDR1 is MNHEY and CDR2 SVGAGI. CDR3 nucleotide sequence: TGTGCCAGTAAAACGGGATTACAGAGCTCCTACGAGCAGTACTTC. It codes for CASKTGLQSSYEQYF.

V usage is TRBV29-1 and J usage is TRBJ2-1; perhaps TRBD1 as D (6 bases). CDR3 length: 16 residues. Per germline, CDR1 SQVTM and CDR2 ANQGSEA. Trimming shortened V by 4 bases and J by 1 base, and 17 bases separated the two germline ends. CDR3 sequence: CSVVGAITGSYNEQFF. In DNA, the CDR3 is TGCAGCGTTGTAGGGGCCATTACAGGGTCCTACAATGAGCAGTTCTTC.

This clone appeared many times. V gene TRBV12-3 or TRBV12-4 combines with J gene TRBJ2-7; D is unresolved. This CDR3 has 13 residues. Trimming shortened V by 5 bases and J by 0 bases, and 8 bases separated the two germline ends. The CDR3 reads CASSVSLSYEQYF. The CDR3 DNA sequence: TGTGCCAGCAGTGTTAGTCTCTCCTACGAGCAGTACTTC.

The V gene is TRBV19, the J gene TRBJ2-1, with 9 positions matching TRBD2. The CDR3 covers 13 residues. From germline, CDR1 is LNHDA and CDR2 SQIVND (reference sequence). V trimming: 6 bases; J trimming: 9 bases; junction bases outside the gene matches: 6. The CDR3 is CASREAGGGEQFF. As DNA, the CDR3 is TGTGCCAGTAGGGAAGCGGGGGGTGGTGAGCAGTTCTTC.

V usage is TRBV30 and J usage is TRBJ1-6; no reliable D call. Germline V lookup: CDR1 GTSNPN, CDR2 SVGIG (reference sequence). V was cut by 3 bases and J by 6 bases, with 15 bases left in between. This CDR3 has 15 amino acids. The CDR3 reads CAWREQALLNSPLHF. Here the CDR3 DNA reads TGTGCCTGGAGGGAGCAGGCCTTACTTAATTCACCCCTCCACTTT.

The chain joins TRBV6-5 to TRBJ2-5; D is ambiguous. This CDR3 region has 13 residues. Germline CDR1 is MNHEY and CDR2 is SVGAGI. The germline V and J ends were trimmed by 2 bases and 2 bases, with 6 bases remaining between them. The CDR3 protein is CASSYGRQETQYF. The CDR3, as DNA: TGTGCCAGCAGTTACGGCAGGCAAGAGACCCAGTACTTC.

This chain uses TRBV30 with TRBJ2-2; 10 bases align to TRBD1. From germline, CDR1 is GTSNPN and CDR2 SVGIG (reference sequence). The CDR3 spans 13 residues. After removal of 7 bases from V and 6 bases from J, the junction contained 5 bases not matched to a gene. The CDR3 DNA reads TGTGCCTTAGACAGGGGGCTCTCCGGGGAGCTGTTTTTT. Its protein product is CALDRGLSGELFF. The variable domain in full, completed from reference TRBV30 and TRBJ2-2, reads SQTIHQWPATLVQPVGSPLSLECTVEGTSNPNLYWYRQAAGRGLQLLFYSVGIGQISSEVPQNLSASRPQDRQFILSSKKLLLSDSGFYLCALDRGLSGELFFGEGSRLTVL.

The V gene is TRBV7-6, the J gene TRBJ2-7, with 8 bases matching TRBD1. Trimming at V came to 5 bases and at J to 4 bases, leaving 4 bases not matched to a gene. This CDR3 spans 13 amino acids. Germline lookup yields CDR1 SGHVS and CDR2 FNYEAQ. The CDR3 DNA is TGTGCCAGCAGCCGACAGGGGAAATACGAGCAGTACTTC. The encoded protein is CASSRQGKYEQYF.

The chain's CDR3 is CASSRPGQGEKLFF. CDR3 in DNA: TGTGCCAGCAGCCGCCCGGGACAGGGAGAAAAACTGTTTTTT. V usage is TRBV5-6 and J usage is TRBJ1-4; 9 positions match TRBD1. V was clipped by 4 bases and J by 8 bases; unmatched bases: 6. CDR1 and CDR2 (germline): SGHDT, YYEEEE. The CDR3 length is 14 residues.

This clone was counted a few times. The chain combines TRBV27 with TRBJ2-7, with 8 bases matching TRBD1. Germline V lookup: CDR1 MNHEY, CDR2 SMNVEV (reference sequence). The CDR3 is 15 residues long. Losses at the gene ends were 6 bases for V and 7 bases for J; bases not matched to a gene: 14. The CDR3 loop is CASRTGTGPYAEQYF. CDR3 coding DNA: TGTGCCAGCAGAACCGGGACAGGTCCCTACGCTGAGCAGTACTTC.

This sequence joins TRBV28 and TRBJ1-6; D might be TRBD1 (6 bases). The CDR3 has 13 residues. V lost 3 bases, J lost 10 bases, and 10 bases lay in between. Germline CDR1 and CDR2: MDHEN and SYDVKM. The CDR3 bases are TGTGCCAGCAGTTTTAGGGGGACATCACCCCTCCACTTT. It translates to CASSFRGTSPLHF.

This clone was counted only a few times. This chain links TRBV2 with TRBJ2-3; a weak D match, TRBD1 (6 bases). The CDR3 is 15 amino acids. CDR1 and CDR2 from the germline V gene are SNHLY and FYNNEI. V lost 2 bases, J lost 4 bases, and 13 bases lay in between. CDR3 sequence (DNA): TGTGCCAGCAGTGAATGGGGGCAGGGGTCAGATACGCAGTATTTT. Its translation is CASSEWGQGSDTQYF. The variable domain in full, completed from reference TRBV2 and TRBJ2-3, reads EPEVTQTPSHQVTQMGQEVILRCVPISNHLYFYWYRQILGQKVEFLVSFYNNEISEKSEIFDDQFSVERPDGSNFTLKIRSTKLEDSAMYFCASSEWGQGSDTQYFGPGTRLTVL.

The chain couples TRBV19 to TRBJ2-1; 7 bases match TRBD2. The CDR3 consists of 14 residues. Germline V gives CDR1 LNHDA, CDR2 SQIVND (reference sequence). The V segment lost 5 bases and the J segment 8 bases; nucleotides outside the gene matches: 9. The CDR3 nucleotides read TGTGCCAGTAGTCGCGCGGGAGTTGGCCATGAGCAGTTCTTC. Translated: CASSRAGVGHEQFF.

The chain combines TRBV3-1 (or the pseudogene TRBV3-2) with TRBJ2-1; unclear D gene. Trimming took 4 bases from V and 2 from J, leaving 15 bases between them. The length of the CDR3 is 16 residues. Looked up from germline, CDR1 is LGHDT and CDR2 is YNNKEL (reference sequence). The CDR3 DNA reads TGTGCCAGCAGCCCTCGGACCCCTGAGGCCTACAATGAGCAGTTCTTC. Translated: CASSPRTPEAYNEQFF.

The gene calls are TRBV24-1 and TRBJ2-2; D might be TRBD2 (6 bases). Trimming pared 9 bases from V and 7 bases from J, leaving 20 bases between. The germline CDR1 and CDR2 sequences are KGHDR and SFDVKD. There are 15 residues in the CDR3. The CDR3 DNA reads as TGTGCCACCCAAGAGCGGGCTTCGACCGTCGGGGAGCTGTTTTTT. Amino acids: CATQERASTVGELFF.

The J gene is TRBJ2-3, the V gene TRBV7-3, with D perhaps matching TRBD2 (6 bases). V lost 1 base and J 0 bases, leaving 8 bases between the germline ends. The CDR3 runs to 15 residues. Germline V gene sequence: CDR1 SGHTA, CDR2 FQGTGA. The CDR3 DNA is TGTGCCAGCAGCTTAAAAGCGGGTAGCACAGATACGCAGTATTTT. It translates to CASSLKAGSTDTQYF.

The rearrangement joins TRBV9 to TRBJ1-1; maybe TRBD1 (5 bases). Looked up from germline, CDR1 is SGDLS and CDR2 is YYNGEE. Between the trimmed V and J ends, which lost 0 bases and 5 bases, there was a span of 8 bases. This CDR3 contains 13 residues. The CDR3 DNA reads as TGTGCCAGCAGCGTAGCAGGGAGGACTGAAGCTTTCTTT. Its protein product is CASSVAGRTEAFF.

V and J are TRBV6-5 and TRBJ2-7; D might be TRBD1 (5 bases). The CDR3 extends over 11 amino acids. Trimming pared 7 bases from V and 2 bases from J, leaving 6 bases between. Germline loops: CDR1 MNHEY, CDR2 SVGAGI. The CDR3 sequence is CASTGPYEQYF. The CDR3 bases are TGTGCCAGCACAGGGCCCTACGAGCAGTACTTC.

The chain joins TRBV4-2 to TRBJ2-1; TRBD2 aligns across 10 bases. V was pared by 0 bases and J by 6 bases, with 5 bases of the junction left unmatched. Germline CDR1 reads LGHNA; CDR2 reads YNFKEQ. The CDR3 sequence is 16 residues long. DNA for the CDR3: TGTGCCAGCAGCCAAGACCTAGCGGGAGCCAGCAATGAGCAGTTCTTC. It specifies CASSQDLAGASNEQFF.

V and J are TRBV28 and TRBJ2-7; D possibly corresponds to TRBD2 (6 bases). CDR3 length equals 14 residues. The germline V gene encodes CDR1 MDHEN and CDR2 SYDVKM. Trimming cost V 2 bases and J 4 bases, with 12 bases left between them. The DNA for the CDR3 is TGTGCCAGCAGTTTAGGAGGGAGTACGTACGAGCAGTACTTC. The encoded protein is CASSLGGSTYEQYF.

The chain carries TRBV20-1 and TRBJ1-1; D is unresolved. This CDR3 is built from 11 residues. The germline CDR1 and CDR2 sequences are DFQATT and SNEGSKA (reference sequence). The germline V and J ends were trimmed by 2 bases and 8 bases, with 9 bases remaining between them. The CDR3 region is CSARWTAEAFF. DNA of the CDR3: TGCAGTGCTAGATGGACGGCCGAAGCTTTCTTT.

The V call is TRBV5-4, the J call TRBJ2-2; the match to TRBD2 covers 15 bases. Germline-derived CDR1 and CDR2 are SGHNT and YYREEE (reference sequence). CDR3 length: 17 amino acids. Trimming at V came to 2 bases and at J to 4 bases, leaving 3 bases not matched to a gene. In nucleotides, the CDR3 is TGTGCCAGCAGCTTCCCGGGACTAGCGGGAGGCACCGGGGAGCTGTTTTTT. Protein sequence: CASSFPGLAGGTGELFF. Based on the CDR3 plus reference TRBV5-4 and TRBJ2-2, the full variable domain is ETGVTQSPTHLIKTRGQQVTLRCSSQSGHNTVSWYQQALGQGPQFIFQYYREEENGRGNFPPRFSGLQFPNYSSELNVNALELDDSALYLCASSFPGLAGGTGELFFGEGSRLTVL.

The CDR3 DNA sequence: TGTGCCATCAGTGAGTCCGGAGGAAGCCTCTACGAGCAGTACTTC. Translating gives CAISESGGSLYEQYF. The chain links TRBV10-3 to TRBJ2-7; a weak D match, TRBD2 (5 bases). This CDR3 has 15 residues. Germline values: CDR1 ENHRY, CDR2 SYGVKD. Trimming shortened V by 0 bases and J by 3 bases, and 12 bases separated the two germline ends.